The 12 T cell receptor beta chains in this list originate from one sample, sequenced in a study of shared clonotypes between healthy human individuals. Assay: immunoSEQ multiplex PCR; the TCRdb copy retains only in-frame clones and omits some. In the table there are millions of clones, just over 90% of which are singletons. Only CD45RO-negative cells positively selected for CCR7 counted as naive CD8 cells, so terminally differentiated effector memory CD45RA+ cells were excluded. Sequenced material: naive CD8+ T cells from PBMCs. The receptors here all came from a man younger than 30 in good health. Some clones in this sample may be carry-over from other donors' samples.

This clone was seen once. This chain uses TRBV28 with TRBJ2-5, with TRBD2 matching 8 bases. Germline loops: CDR1 MDHEN, CDR2 SYDVKM. V shed 7 bases, J shed 5 bases, and the junction held 9 bases outside the gene matches. CDR3 size: 14 residues. The CDR3 protein is CASTYAGGGETQYF. Here the CDR3 DNA reads TGTGCCAGCACTTACGCGGGAGGAGGCGAGACCCAGTACTTC.

Remarks on this clone: This sample includes further DNA sequences coding for the same CDR3. This rearrangement joins TRBV28 to TRBJ2-2; no reliable D call. The CDR3 has 16 residues. The V end lost 6 bases, the J end lost 1 base, and 15 bases lay between the germline ends. Per germline, CDR1 MDHEN and CDR2 SYDVKM. CDR3 bases: TGTGCCAGCAGCCCCCGGACGTCCGGGAACACCGGGGAGCTGTTTTTT. Encoded protein: CASSPRTSGNTGELFF.

V is TRBV29-1 and J is TRBJ2-2; no firm D call. CDR1 and CDR2 from the germline V gene are SQVTM and ANQGSEA. This CDR3 comprises 13 residues. Between the trimmed V and J ends, which lost 6 bases and 0 bases, there was a span of 8 bases. CDR3 sequence (DNA): TGCAGCGTGGCTTTTGCGAACACCGGGGAGCTGTTTTTT. Protein: CSVAFANTGELFF.

V and J are TRBV5-4 and TRBJ2-5, with D possibly being TRBD2 (5 bases). The J call may be faulty, since TRBJ2-7 better matches the DNA end. This CDR3 comprises 15 residues. CDR1 and CDR2 (germline): SGHNT, YYREEE (reference sequence). This CDR3 is CASSLDVGGWYEQYF. CDR3 in DNA: TGTGCCAGCAGCTTGGATGTTGGAGGCTGGTACGAGCAGTACTTC.

This chain connects TRBV7-2 to TRBJ1-2, with TRBD1 identical over 8 bases. This CDR3 is 15 amino acids long. The J segment lost 4 bases and the V segment lost 1 base, leaving 5 bases of the junction unmatched. Germline V gene data show CDR1 as SGHTA and CDR2 as FQGNSA. CDR3 DNA sequence: TGTGCCAGCAGCTTAGATCACAGGGGGAGCTATGGCTACACCTTC. It specifies CASSLDHRGSYGYTF.

The rearrangement links TRBV11-2 to TRBJ2-5; TRBD1 or TRBD2 may be the D gene (5 bases each). Germline CDR1 SGHAT, CDR2 FQNNGV. The CDR3 is made up of 13 amino acids. V was trimmed by 5 bases and J by 4 bases, leaving 11 bases between them. The CDR3: CASSPDGGETQYF. CDR3 bases: TGTGCCAGCAGCCCGGATGGGGGAGAGACCCAGTACTTC. Combining the CDR3 with reference TRBV11-2 and TRBJ2-5 gives the whole variable domain EAGVAQSPRYKIIEKRQSVAFWCNPISGHATLYWYQQILGQGPKLLIQFQNNGVVDDSQLPKDRFSAERLKGVDSTLKIQPAKLEDSAVYLCASSPDGGETQYFGPGTRLLVL.

V is TRBV30 and J is TRBJ1-5; D gene ambiguous. The germline V gene has CDR1 GTSNPN and CDR2 SVGIG (reference sequence). Trimming removed 2 bases from V and 2 bases from J, with 10 bases in between. The CDR3 spans 14 residues. CDR3 amino acids: CAWSLGVGNQPQHF. In nucleotides, the CDR3 is TGTGCCTGGAGTCTTGGGGTCGGCAATCAGCCCCAGCATTTT.

As regards this clone: Other DNA variants within this sample encode the same CDR3. The chain recombines TRBV27 with TRBJ2-7, with 8 bases lining up with TRBD2. The CDR3 has 15 residues. Losses at the gene ends were 2 bases for V and 0 bases for J; bases not matched to a gene: 3. From germline, CDR1 is MNHEY and CDR2 SMNVEV (reference sequence). CDR3 amino acids: CASSLRGGSSYEQYF. The CDR3 nucleotides are TGTGCCAGCAGTTTACGGGGGGGTAGCTCCTACGAGCAGTACTTC.

The J gene is TRBJ1-3, the V gene TRBV28; D ambiguous. V was trimmed by 5 bases and J by 4 bases, leaving 12 bases between them. The CDR3 loop spans 14 amino acids. Looked up from germline, CDR1 is MDHEN and CDR2 is SYDVKM. CDR3 sequence reads: CASSNLFKGNTIYF. The CDR3 nucleotides are TGTGCCAGCAGTAATCTGTTTAAAGGAAACACCATATATTTT.

The chain employs TRBV5-3 and TRBJ2-7; maybe TRBD1 (6 bases). TRBV5-3 is noted as an ORF with a role that remains uncertain. The CDR3 is made up of 16 amino acids. V lost 4 bases and J 5 bases, leaving 22 bases between the germline ends. The CDR3 spells CARSPPAGADRHEQYF. Written as DNA, the CDR3 is TGTGCCAGAAGCCCACCGGCAGGGGCTGATCGGCACGAGCAGTACTTC.

The CDR3 is CASSRGPGQGTTDTQYF. CDR3 DNA sequence: TGCGCCAGCAGCCGAGGGCCGGGACAGGGTACTACAGATACGCAGTATTTT. V gene TRBV4-3 combines with J gene TRBJ2-3; TRBD1 matches at 9 bases. This CDR3 is built from 17 residues. After removal of 4 bases from V and 3 bases from J, the junction contained 11 bases not matched to a gene. The germline CDR1 and CDR2 sequences are LGHNA and YSLEER.

The CDR3 coding sequence is TGTGCCAGCAGCACCCAAGTAGGCGGAAGCTCCTACAATGAGCAGTTCTTC. It specifies CASSTQVGGSSYNEQFF. This chain joins TRBV9 and TRBJ2-1; D is ambiguous. This CDR3 is built from 17 residues. CDR1 is SGDLS, CDR2 YYNGEE, per germline. Trimming left V 4 bases short and J 0 bases short, with 17 bases between.